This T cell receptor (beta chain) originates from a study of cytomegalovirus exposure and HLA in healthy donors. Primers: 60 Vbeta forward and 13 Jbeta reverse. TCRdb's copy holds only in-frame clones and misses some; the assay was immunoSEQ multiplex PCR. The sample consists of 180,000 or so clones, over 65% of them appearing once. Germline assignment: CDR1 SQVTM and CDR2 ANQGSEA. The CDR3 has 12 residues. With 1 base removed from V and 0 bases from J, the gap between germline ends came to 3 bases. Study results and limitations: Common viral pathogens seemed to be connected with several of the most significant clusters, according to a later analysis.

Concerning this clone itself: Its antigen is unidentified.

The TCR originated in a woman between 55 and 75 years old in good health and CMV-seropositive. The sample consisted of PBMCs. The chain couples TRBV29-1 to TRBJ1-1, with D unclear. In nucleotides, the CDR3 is TGCAGCGTTGAAGGGCTGAACACTGAAGCTTTCTTT. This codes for CSVEGLNTEAFF.